The clone carrying this TCR beta chain came up many times. The data stem from a study of low-dose radiotherapy and immunotherapy resistance in tumors. Study background: Ipilimumab 1 mg/kg every six weeks, together with nivolumab 240 mg every two weeks, was given intravenously to patients. Patients received 300 mg of oral aspirin each day across four cycles, commencing on cycle 1 day 1.

Specified time point: after trial treatment. Treatment indicated: LDRT plus nivolumab, ipilimumab, low-dose cyclophosphamide and aspirin (RACIN trial). The study gave donors nivolumab, ipilimumab, aspirin, low-dose cyclophosphamide and low-dose radiotherapy. Germline values: CDR1 SGHRS, CDR2 YFSETQ. The germline V and J ends were trimmed by 3 bases and 4 bases, with 20 bases remaining between them. The CDR3 totals 16 residues. Gene-specific TRAV and TRBV primers were used for first-strand cDNA, covering alpha and beta chains. The PCR that amplified TCRs ran for 20 cycles, relying on a constant-region primer and a V-primer adapter. In vitro transcription was used to amplify the isolated mRNA. MiXCR was run by TCRdb on the reads, yielding one entry per CDR3 protein. The sample has fewer than 110,000 distinct CDR3 sequences; 20% are singletons.

This sequence originates from a male donor with prostate cancer. The chain combines TRBV5-1 with TRBJ2-7; the D gene is possibly TRBD1 (6 bases). The sample was PBMCs, taken after low-dose radiotherapy plus immunotherapy. The CDR3 region is CASSYGTYGSLYEQYF. CDR3 coding DNA: TGCGCCAGCAGCTATGGGACATACGGAAGCCTATACGAGCAGTACTTC. Full variable domain (remainder filled in from reference TRBV5-1 and TRBJ2-7): KAGVTQTPRYLIKTRGQQVTLSCSPISGHRSVSWYQQTPGQGLQFLFEYFSETQRNKGNFPGRFSGRQFSNSRSEMNVSTLELGDSALYLCASSYGTYGSLYEQYFGPGTRLTVT.